The subject of this entry is one TCR beta chain. PCR was performed using 60 Vbeta and 13 Jbeta primers. This table comes from immunoSEQ multiplex PCR, and its TCRdb copy is limited to in-frame clones, with some not included. The sample has some 120,000 clones, roughly 80% seen once. This CDR3 comprises 17 residues. The data derive from a study of cytomegalovirus exposure and HLA in healthy donors. J is TRBJ2-7 and V is TRBV21-1; the table gives TRBD2 as D, unverified against the DNA. TRBV21-1 is labeled a pseudogene. The origin of this receptor is a woman aged 40 to 50 in good health and CMV-seronegative. The source material was PBMCs. CDR3 nucleotide sequence: TGTGCCAGCAGCAAAGACCTTCCTAGCGACGTGACCTACGAGCAGTACTTC. It translates to CASSKDLPSDVTYEQYF.